This TCR beta chain stems from a study of cytomegalovirus exposure and HLA in healthy donors. Study as a whole: The use of the same platform for the 90 to 150 validation repertoires and the 600 to 700 first-cohort repertoires was reported by a later analysis. Findings and limits, study-wide: A classifier reportedly called cytomegalovirus status with high sensitivity and specificity. Among TCR sequences, most were rare, though some public TCRs appeared in many donors.

On this clone itself: Antigen specificity is unknown.

Clones were sequenced by immunoSEQ multiplex PCR, and TCRdb holds only the in-frame ones, with some missing. Of about 82,000 clones listed, 90% to 95% are singletons. With 4 bases removed from V and 4 bases from J, the gap between germline ends came to 14 bases. The CDR3 is 16 residues long. Germline lookup yields CDR1 LNHDA and CDR2 SQIVND (reference sequence). This TCR derives from a woman younger than 30 in good health and CMV-seronegative. The chain couples TRBV19 to TRBJ1-6; D is possibly TRBD1 (5 bases). The material sequenced was PBMCs. The CDR3 DNA reads as TGTGCCAGTAGTAGCGGGACCGAAGTTTATAATTCACCCCTCCACTTT. Its translation is CASSSGTEVYNSPLHF.